One sample yielded the 5 T cell receptor beta chains listed below, sequenced in a study of blood T cell repertoires in COVID-19. Assay: immunoSEQ multiplex PCR; the TCRdb copy retains only in-frame clones and omits some. The data hold about 440,000 clones, with approximately 90% observed a single time. Sequencing was performed on PBMCs or T cells enriched from blood (not recorded which). Receptor source: a woman aged 18-29 years with acute COVID-19.

This chain joins TRBV28 and TRBJ1-2; 8 bases are shared with TRBD1. Germline CDR1 MDHEN, CDR2 SYDVKM. With V trimmed by 3 bases and J by 8 bases, 5 bases remained unmatched. This CDR3 spans 13 amino acids. CDR3 residues: CASSFGQGDGYTF. The CDR3 coding sequence is TGTGCCAGCAGTTTTGGACAGGGCGACGGCTACACCTTC.

The chain joins TRBV6-1 to TRBJ1-4; the match to TRBD1 covers 8 bases. This CDR3 comprises 15 residues. Germline CDR1 reads MNHNS; CDR2 reads SASEGT. The V gene end was trimmed by 5 bases and the J gene end by 10 bases; junction bases not matched to a gene: 12. The CDR3 sequence: CASSQPGQGPGKLFF. The CDR3 coding sequence is TGTGCCAGCAGTCAACCAGGACAGGGCCCTGGAAAACTGTTTTTT.

The V call is TRBV7-9, the J call TRBJ1-1; D unclear. Germline CDR1 SEHNR, CDR2 FQNEAQ (reference sequence). The CDR3 length is 11 residues. Trimming removed 4 bases from V and 6 bases from J, with 6 bases in between. CDR3 sequence: CASSSSPEAFF. The CDR3 region has the DNA TGTGCCAGCAGCTCGAGCCCTGAAGCTTTCTTT.

This clone was observed a single time. The chain employs TRBV9 and TRBJ1-6, with a possible D match to TRBD1 (6 bases). Trimming left V 3 bases short and J 9 bases short, with 10 bases between. Germline CDR1 reads SGDLS; CDR2 reads YYNGEE. The CDR3 sequence is 13 residues long. DNA of the CDR3: TGTGCCAGCAGCGCAGGACAGCTTTCACCCCTCCACTTT. This translates into CASSAGQLSPLHF.

The chain carries TRBV19 and TRBJ1-2; 8 bases match TRBD1. The J segment lost 6 bases and the V segment lost 2 bases, leaving 2 bases of the junction unmatched. The germline V gene has CDR1 LNHDA and CDR2 SQIVND (reference sequence). The CDR3 spans 13 residues. In DNA, the CDR3 is TGTGCCAGTAGTATACAGGGGGCGAATGGCTACACCTTC. It encodes CASSIQGANGYTF.